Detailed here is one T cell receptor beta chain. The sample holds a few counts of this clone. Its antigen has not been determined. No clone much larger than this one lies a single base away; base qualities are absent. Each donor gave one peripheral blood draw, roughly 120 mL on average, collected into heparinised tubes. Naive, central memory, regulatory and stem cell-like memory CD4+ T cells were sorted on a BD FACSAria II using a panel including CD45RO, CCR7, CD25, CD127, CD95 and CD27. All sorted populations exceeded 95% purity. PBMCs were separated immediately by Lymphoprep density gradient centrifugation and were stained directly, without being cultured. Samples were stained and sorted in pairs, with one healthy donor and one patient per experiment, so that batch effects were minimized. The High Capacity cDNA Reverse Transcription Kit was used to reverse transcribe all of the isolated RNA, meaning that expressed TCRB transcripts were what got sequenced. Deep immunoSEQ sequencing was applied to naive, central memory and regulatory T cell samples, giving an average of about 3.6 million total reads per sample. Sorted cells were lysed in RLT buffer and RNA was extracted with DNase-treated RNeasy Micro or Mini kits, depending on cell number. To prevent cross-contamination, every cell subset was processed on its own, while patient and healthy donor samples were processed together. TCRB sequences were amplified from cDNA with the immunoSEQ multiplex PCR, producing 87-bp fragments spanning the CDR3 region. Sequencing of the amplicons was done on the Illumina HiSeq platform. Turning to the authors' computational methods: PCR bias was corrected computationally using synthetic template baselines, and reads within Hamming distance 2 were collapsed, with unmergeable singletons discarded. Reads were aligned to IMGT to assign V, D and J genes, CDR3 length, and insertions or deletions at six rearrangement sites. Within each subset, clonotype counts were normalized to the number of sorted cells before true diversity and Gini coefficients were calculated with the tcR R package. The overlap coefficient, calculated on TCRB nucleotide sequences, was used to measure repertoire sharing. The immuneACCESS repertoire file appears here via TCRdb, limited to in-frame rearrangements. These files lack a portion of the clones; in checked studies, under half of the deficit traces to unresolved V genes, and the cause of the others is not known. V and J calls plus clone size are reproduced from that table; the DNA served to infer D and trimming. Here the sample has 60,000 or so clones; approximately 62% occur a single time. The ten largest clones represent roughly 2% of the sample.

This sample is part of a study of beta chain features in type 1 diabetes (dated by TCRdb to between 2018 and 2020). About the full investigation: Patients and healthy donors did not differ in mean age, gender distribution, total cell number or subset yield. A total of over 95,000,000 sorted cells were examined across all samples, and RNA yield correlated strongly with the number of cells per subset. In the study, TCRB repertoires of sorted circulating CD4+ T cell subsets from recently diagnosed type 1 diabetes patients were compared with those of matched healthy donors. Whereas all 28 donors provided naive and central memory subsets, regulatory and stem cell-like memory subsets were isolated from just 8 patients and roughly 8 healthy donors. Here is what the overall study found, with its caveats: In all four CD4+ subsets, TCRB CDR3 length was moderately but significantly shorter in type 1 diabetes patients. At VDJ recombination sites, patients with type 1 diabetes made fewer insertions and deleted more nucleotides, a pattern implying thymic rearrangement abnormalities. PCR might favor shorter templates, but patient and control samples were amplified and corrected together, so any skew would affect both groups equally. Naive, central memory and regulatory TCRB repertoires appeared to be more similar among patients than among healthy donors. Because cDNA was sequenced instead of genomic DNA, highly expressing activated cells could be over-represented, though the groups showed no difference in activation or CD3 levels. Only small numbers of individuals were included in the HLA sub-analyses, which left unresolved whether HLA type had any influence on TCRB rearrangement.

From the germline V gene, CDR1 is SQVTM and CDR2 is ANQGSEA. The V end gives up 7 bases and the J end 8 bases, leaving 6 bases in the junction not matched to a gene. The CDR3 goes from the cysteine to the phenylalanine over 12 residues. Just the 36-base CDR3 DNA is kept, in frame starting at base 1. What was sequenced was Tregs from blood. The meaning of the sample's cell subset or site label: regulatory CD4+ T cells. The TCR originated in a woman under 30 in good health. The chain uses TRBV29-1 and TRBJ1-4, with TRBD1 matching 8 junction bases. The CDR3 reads CSGGQEREKLFF. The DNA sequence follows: TGCAGCGGGGGACAGGAACGAGAAAAACTGTTTTTT.